The rows below give T cell receptor beta chains drawn from one sample of a study of spatial heterogeneity in lung cancer. TCRdb recomputed calls from the 5' RACE reads with MiXCR, one row per CDR3 protein. Of nearly 25,000 distinct CDR3 sequences listed, 8.8% are singletons. The sequences come from lung tumor tissue, collected at surgery. The receptors were sampled from a male donor with early-stage non-small cell lung cancer. Both conserved end residues are part of each CDR3. A D gene is named only where the DNA matches it firmly. The size of a clone is reported for some rows only, either as once, few or many, or as a class for expanded clones.

TGTGCCAGCAGCTTGAGCCAGGGGGCCCTGATGAACACTGAAGCTTTCTTT | CASSLSQGALMNTEAFF | TRBV5-6 | . | TRBD1 | TRBJ1-1
TGTGCCAGCAGTTTTCTAGGGCCCGGTAATGAGCAGTTCTTC | CASSFLGPGNEQFF | TRBV27 | . | . | TRBJ2-1
TGTGCCAGCACCATGAACCCGAATCAGCCCCAGCATTTT | CASTMNPNQPQHF | TRBV7-2 | few | . | TRBJ1-5
TGCGCCAGCAGCTTGGTTAGCAATCAGCCCCAGCATTTT | CASSLVSNQPQHF | TRBV5-1 | few | . | TRBJ1-5
TGCAGTGCTACGGGAATCACTAACTATGGCTACACCTTC | CSATGITNYGYTF | TRBV20-1 | many | . | TRBJ1-2
TGTGCCAGCAGCTTGTCTGGGGGCGTCTACGAGCAGTACTTC | CASSLSGGVYEQYF | TRBV5-5 | many | . | TRBJ2-7
TGTGCCAGCGAAGGACTAGAAGGCACAGATACGCAGTATTTT | CASEGLEGTDTQYF | TRBV6-1 | few | TRBD2 | TRBJ2-3
TGCAGTGCTAAGTATCGTGGGGTTTTGATCGAGCAGTACTTC | CSAKYRGVLIEQYF | TRBV20-1 | many | . | TRBJ2-7
TGTGCCAGCAGCCAAGGCCGTCCCGGGGAGCTGTTTTTT | CASSQGRPGELFF | TRBV3-1 | many | . | TRBJ2-2
TGTGCCAGCAGTTTCCTTCGGGCGGGCAATCAGCCCCAGCATTTT | CASSFLRAGNQPQHF | TRBV28 | many | . | TRBJ1-5
TGTGCCAGCAGTTACTCCGTGATAGCGGTCACAGATACGCAGTATTTT | CASSYSVIAVTDTQYF | TRBV6-5 | many | . | TRBJ2-3
TGCAGTGCTAGAGACCCCGGCCGGGCCGCTTTCTTT | CSARDPGRAAFF | TRBV20-1 | . | . | TRBJ1-1
TGTGCCAGCAGCCCCCGGGGGGGCCCAGATACGCAGTATTTT | CASSPRGGPDTQYF | TRBV7-2 | once | TRBD2 | TRBJ2-3
TGTGCCAGCAGCCTCGGGGCAGGGGCCTACGAGCAGTACTTC | CASSLGAGAYEQYF | TRBV11-2 | . | . | TRBJ2-7
TGTGCCAGCAGTCGCTCACCGGGACTAGGGAACACCGGGGAGCTGTTTTTT | CASSRSPGLGNTGELFF | TRBV27 | . | TRBD2 | TRBJ2-2
TGTGCCAGCAGTGGTGTGGACTACTACGAGCAGTACTTC | CASSGVDYYEQYF | TRBV2 | medium-sized | . | TRBJ2-7
TGTGCCAGCAGGAGACAACAGGGGGCATACGAGCAGTACTTC | CASRRQQGAYEQYF | TRBV6-2/TRBV6-3 | few | TRBD1 | TRBJ2-7
TGTGCCAGCAGTTTAGACACGTACCAAGAGACCCAGTACTTC | CASSLDTYQETQYF | TRBV12-3/TRBV12-4 | few | . | TRBJ2-5
TGTGCCAGCAGCTTACTGTGGATCGGGGAGACCCAGTACTTC | CASSLLWIGETQYF | TRBV11-2 | many | . | TRBJ2-5
TGTGCCAGCTCTCCTATGGGGGTAGCCGCCCTTTCCTACAATGAGCAGTTCTTC | CASSPMGVAALSYNEQFF | TRBV27 | . | . | TRBJ2-1
TGTGCCAGCAGGGTCCGAGCGGGCGGCACAGATACGCAGTATTTT | CASRVRAGGTDTQYF | TRBV28 | many | . | TRBJ2-3
TGTGCCAGCAGCTTCCTAGGGGGGAGTGACAATGAGCAGTTCTTC | CASSFLGGSDNEQFF | TRBV5-6 | few | . | TRBJ2-1
TGTGCCAGCACCTTAGGGGGACTCATATACAATGAGCAGTTCTTC | CASTLGGLIYNEQFF | TRBV12-3/TRBV12-4 | large | . | TRBJ2-1
TGTGCCAGCAGCTCCCCAGATACGCAGTATTTT | CASSSPDTQYF | TRBV7-9 | many | . | TRBJ2-3
TGTGCCAGCAGCCTTGCGGCAGGGGCTCAGCCCCAGCATTTT | CASSLAAGAQPQHF | TRBV28 | medium-sized | . | TRBJ1-5
TGCGCCAGCAGTCCACTCCGGGACGGAAATTACGAGCAGTACTTC | CASSPLRDGNYEQYF | TRBV5-1 | many | . | TRBJ2-7